Each of the 23 T cell receptor beta chains below was sequenced from the same sample in a study of shared clonotypes between healthy human individuals. Here immunoSEQ multiplex PCR was the method, and the copy in TCRdb shows in-frame clones only, minus some. The sample has 2,500,000 or so clones, 80% to 95% seen once. The source material was naive CD4+ T cells from PBMCs. Subset specified: CD45RA+ positively selected. These receptors were taken from a young man in good health. Some clones in this sample may be carry-over from other donors' samples.

About this clone itself: This same CDR3 is encoded by further DNA sequences in the sample. The chain is built from TRBV7-3 and TRBJ2-5; perhaps D is TRBD1 or TRBD2 (5 bases each). V gave up 2 bases and J gave up 1 base, with 5 bases separating them. CDR1 is SGHTA and CDR2 is FQGTGA in the germline V gene. This CDR3 is 13 amino acids long. The CDR3 DNA reads as TGTGCCAGCAGCTTAGGGGGCCAAGAGACCCAGTACTTC. Its translation is CASSLGGQETQYF.

The V gene is TRBV7-2, the J gene TRBJ2-1; 8 nucleotides agree with TRBD2. CDR3 length: 13 residues. Trimming took 8 bases from V and 8 from J; bases not matched to a gene: 8. Germline values: CDR1 SGHTA, CDR2 FQGNSA. The DNA of the CDR3 is TGTGCCAGCGCAACGGGAGGGCTTGATGAGCAGTTCTTC. It codes for CASATGGLDEQFF.

The chain is built from TRBV6-1 and TRBJ2-7, with D uncertain. The CDR3 length is 15 residues. Germline V gene lookup returns CDR1 MNHNS and CDR2 SASEGT. V lost 6 bases to trimming and J lost 0 bases, with 15 bases between them. The DNA of the CDR3 is TGTGCCAGCAGCCCAACCTTATTACTCTCCTACGAGCAGTACTTC. It is translated as CASSPTLLLSYEQYF.

The V and J genes are TRBV27 and TRBJ1-5, with 7 bases matching TRBD1. V was pared by 0 bases and J by 0 bases, with 5 bases of the junction left unmatched. The CDR3 is made up of 17 amino acids. From germline, CDR1 is MNHEY and CDR2 SMNVEV (reference sequence). The CDR3 DNA reads TGTGCCAGCAGTTTATCATGGGGACAGAATAGCAATCAGCCCCAGCATTTT. Amino acid sequence: CASSLSWGQNSNQPQHF.

This clone was recorded only once. The chain has TRBV4-2 and TRBJ2-1; D is perhaps TRBD1 (5 bases). V lost 4 bases to trimming and J lost 0 bases, with 13 bases between them. CDR1 is LGHNA and CDR2 is YNFKEQ in the germline V gene. The CDR3 spans 16 residues. The CDR3: CASSPLGLVSYNEQFF. The CDR3 DNA is TGTGCCAGCAGCCCCCTGGGGCTAGTCTCCTACAATGAGCAGTTCTTC.

The chain employs TRBV9 and TRBJ2-5; 11 bases are a match to TRBD1. The V and J ends lost 3 bases and 5 bases, in that order; junction bases with no gene match: 9. CDR3 length: 16 residues. The germline V gene has CDR1 SGDLS and CDR2 YYNGEE. In DNA form, the CDR3 reads TGTGCCAGCAGCGCTTCTACCGGGACAGGGGGTGAGACCCAGTACTTC. It specifies CASSASTGTGGETQYF.

The chain joins TRBV5-8 to TRBJ2-5; TRBD1 matches at 8 bases. The CDR3 length is 16 residues. Germline values: CDR1 SGHTS, CDR2 YDEGEE. Unmatched junction bases numbered 10, after V lost 4 bases and J lost 2 bases. Written as DNA, the CDR3 is TGTGCCAGCAGCCAATTGACAGGGGCATTACAAGAGACCCAGTACTTC. Translated, it gives CASSQLTGALQETQYF.

The J gene is TRBJ2-7, the V gene TRBV10-3, with D perhaps matching TRBD2 (6 bases). V lost 10 bases and J lost 3, with 19 bases in between. The CDR3 runs to 14 residues. The germline gives CDR1 ENHRY, CDR2 SYGVKD. In DNA form, the CDR3 reads TGTGCCACCAAGGGGACTGCCTCAGACTACGAGCAGTACTTC. This codes for CATKGTASDYEQYF.

This chain links TRBV28 with TRBJ1-2, with no clear D. The germline V gene encodes CDR1 MDHEN and CDR2 SYDVKM. There are 11 residues in the CDR3. V shed 6 bases and J shed 5 bases, with 7 bases lying between them. The CDR3 DNA reads TGTGCCAGCAGAGACAAGTATGGCTACACCTTC. This gives the protein CASRDKYGYTF.

V gene TRBV6-5 combines with J gene TRBJ2-4; D ambiguous. The V gene's germline CDR1 is MNHEY and CDR2 SVGAGI. CDR3 length equals 15 residues. V dropped 5 bases and J dropped 6 bases, with 17 bases sitting between them. CDR3 coding DNA: TGTGCCAGCAGTCCACTACCCGCTAGAGGAAACATTCAGTACTTC. This sequence encodes CASSPLPARGNIQYF.

The V gene is TRBV5-1, the J gene TRBJ2-3; 12 positions agree with TRBD2. Trimming removed 0 bases from V and 12 bases from J; junction bases left unmatched: 8. This CDR3 contains 15 residues. The germline gives CDR1 SGHRS, CDR2 YFSETQ. The CDR3 DNA follows: TGCGCCAGCAGCTTGGATTCTAGCGGGAGGGTCCCCCAGTATTTT. Its protein product is CASSLDSSGRVPQYF.

Only one count was recorded for this clone. V usage is TRBV4-1 and J usage is TRBJ2-1; D unresolved. Deletions cut 0 bases from V and 3 bases from J, with 12 bases between. The CDR3 runs to 16 residues. CDR1 and CDR2 (germline): MGHRA, YSYEKL. This CDR3 reads CASSQDRWGIYNEQFF. As DNA, the CDR3 is TGCGCCAGCAGCCAAGATCGGTGGGGTATCTACAATGAGCAGTTCTTC.

The V call is TRBV11-1, the J call TRBJ2-7; D unresolved. This CDR3 is 14 amino acids long. The V gene's germline CDR1 is SGHAT and CDR2 FQDESV (reference sequence). Trimming pared 2 bases from V and 0 bases from J, leaving 8 bases between. As DNA, the CDR3 is TGTGCCAGCAGCTTATACTGGAGCTCCTACGAGCAGTACTTC. Translating gives CASSLYWSSYEQYF.

This chain connects TRBV5-1 to TRBJ2-7, with TRBD2 matching 11 bases. Germline V gene lookup returns CDR1 SGHRS and CDR2 YFSETQ. The CDR3 is 14 amino acids. With 7 bases clipped from V and 0 bases from J, the junction kept 3 bases outside the gene matches. The CDR3 loop is CASGTSGVSYEQYF. CDR3 in DNA: TGCGCCAGCGGGACTAGCGGAGTCTCCTACGAGCAGTACTTC.

V gene TRBV5-1 combines with J gene TRBJ1-3, with 7 bases lining up with TRBD1. The CDR3 is 16 amino acids. The V gene's germline CDR1 is SGHRS and CDR2 YFSETQ. J lost 0 bases, V lost 2 bases, and 5 bases had no gene match. This CDR3 is CASSFQGGSSGNTIYF. The CDR3 region has the DNA TGCGCCAGCAGCTTCCAAGGGGGCAGCTCTGGAAACACCATATATTTT.

This chain joins TRBV9 and TRBJ2-5, with 7 bases matching TRBD1. CDR1 SGDLS and CDR2 YYNGEE come from the germline V gene. The CDR3 runs 16 residues. Germline trimming cut 0 bases from V and 7 bases from J; bases unmatched to any gene: 12. Here the CDR3 DNA reads TGTGCCAGCAGCGTAGAGGGAGACAGGGTAGGGGGGACCCAGTACTTC. It translates to CASSVEGDRVGGTQYF. The variable domain in full, with the rest retrieved from reference TRBV9 and TRBJ2-5, is DSGVTQTPKHLITATGQRVTLRCSPRSGDLSVYWYQQSLDQGLQFLIQYYNGEERAKGNILERFSAQQFPDLHSELNLSSLELGDSALYFCASSVEGDRVGGTQYFGPGTRLLVL.

This sequence joins TRBV5-6 and TRBJ2-2, with D unclear. CDR1 and CDR2 (germline): SGHDT, YYEEEE. The CDR3 runs 16 residues. The V end lost 4 bases, the J end lost 7 bases, and 20 bases lay between the germline ends. CDR3 sequence reads: CASSQMAKSYNGELFF. In DNA, the CDR3 is TGTGCCAGCAGCCAAATGGCAAAATCTTATAACGGGGAGCTGTTTTTT.

The J gene is TRBJ2-7, the V gene TRBV5-1; TRBD2 agrees at 7 bases. The germline gives CDR1 SGHRS, CDR2 YFSETQ. V was pared by 7 bases and J by 0 bases, with 10 bases of the junction left unmatched. The CDR3 spans 15 residues. DNA of the CDR3: TGCGCCAGCGGACGGGGGGACGTGAGCTCCTACGAGCAGTACTTC. Amino acid sequence: CASGRGDVSSYEQYF.

This chain links TRBV7-2 with TRBJ2-2; a possible D gene is TRBD1 (5 bases). The CDR3 length is 15 residues. The germline gives CDR1 SGHTA, CDR2 FQGNSA. The V end was cut by 0 bases, the J end by 6 bases, with 11 bases between. CDR3 sequence reads: CASSLAWAGSGELFF. Written as DNA, the CDR3 is TGTGCCAGCAGCTTAGCATGGGCAGGGTCCGGGGAGCTGTTTTTT.

CDR3 amino acids: CASSRRRESYNEQFF. The CDR3 region has the DNA TGCGCCAGCAGCCGGCGGCGGGAGAGCTACAATGAGCAGTTCTTC. V gene TRBV5-1 combines with J gene TRBJ2-1, with 7 bases aligning to TRBD2. The V gene end was trimmed by 4 bases and the J gene end by 3 bases; junction bases not matched to a gene: 7. This CDR3 region has 15 residues. Germline values: CDR1 SGHRS, CDR2 YFSETQ.

The rearrangement uses TRBV11-2 and TRBJ2-2; 8 bases are a match to TRBD2. The junction had 4 bases not matched to a gene; V was cut back by 2 bases and J by 5 bases. The CDR3 runs 15 residues. Germline V lookup: CDR1 SGHAT, CDR2 FQNNGV. Here the CDR3 DNA reads TGTGCCAGCAGCTTATGGGGACTAGAAACCGGGGAGCTGTTTTTT. It codes for CASSLWGLETGELFF.

The rearrangement links TRBV15 to TRBJ2-3; the D is unclear. Germline CDR1 is LNHNV and CDR2 is YYDKDF (reference sequence). Trimming left V 0 bases short and J 7 bases short, with 5 bases between. The CDR3 spans 12 residues. CDR3 protein: CATSREPNTQYF. Written as DNA, the CDR3 is TGTGCCACCAGCAGAGAACCAAATACGCAGTATTTT.

This clone has only one observation. J is TRBJ1-2 and V is TRBV5-8, with unresolved D. Trimming took off 7 bases at V and 8 bases at J, with 21 bases between the two ends. The CDR3 is 14 residues long. Germline CDR1 SGHTS, CDR2 YDEGEE. The CDR3 region is CASGVALAPFGYTF. CDR3 coding DNA: TGTGCCAGCGGCGTCGCGTTGGCTCCGTTCGGCTACACCTTC. Using reference TRBV5-8 and TRBJ1-2 for the parts outside the CDR3, the full variable domain is EAGVTQSPTHLIKTRGQQATLRCSPISGHTSVYWYQQALGLGLQFLLWYDEGEERNRGNFPPRFSGRQFPNYSSELNVNALELEDSALYLCASGVALAPFGYTFGSGTRLTVV.